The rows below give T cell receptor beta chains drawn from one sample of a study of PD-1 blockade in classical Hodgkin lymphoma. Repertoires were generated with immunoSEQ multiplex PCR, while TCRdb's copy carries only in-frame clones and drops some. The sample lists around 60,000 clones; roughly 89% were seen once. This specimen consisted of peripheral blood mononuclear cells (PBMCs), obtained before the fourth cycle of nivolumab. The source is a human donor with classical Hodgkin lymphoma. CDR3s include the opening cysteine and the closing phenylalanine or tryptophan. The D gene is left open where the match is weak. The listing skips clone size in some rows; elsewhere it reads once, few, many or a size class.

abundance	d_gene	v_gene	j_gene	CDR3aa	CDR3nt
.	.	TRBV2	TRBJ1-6	CASSDGLDSPLHF	TGTGCCAGCAGTGATGGGCTCGATTCACCCCTCCACTTT
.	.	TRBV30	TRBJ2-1	CAWNGGHSYLDEQFF	TGTGCCTGGAACGGGGGTCACTCCTACTTAGATGAGCAGTTCTTC
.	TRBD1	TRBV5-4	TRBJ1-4	CASSLQGASEKLFF	TGTGCCAGCAGCTTACAGGGGGCATCTGAAAAACTGTTTTTT
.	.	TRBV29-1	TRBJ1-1	CSVLRVNTEAFF	TGCAGCGTGCTCAGGGTGAACACTGAAGCTTTCTTT
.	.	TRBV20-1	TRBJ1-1	CSARIYTEAFF	TGCAGTGCTAGAATATACACTGAAGCTTTCTTT
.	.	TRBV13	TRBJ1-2	CASSLGKSYGYTF	TGTGCCAGCAGTTTGGGGAAGAGCTATGGCTACACCTTC
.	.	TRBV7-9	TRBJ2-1	CASSPGIRGYEQFF	TGTGCCAGCAGCCCCGGGATTAGAGGATATGAGCAGTTCTTC
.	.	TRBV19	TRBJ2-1	CASKDGGAYNEQFF	TGTGCCAGTAAGGACGGGGGTGCCTACAATGAGCAGTTCTTC
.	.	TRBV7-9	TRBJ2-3	CASSLETDTQYF	TGTGCCAGCAGCTTAGAGACAGATACGCAGTATTTT
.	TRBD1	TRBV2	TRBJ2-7	CASSGNFGTGEHEQYF	TGTGCCAGCAGTGGCAACTTTGGGACAGGGGAGCACGAGCAGTACTTC
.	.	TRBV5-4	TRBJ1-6	CASRAGDNSPLHF	TGTGCCAGCCGCGCGGGCGATAATTCACCCCTCCACTTT
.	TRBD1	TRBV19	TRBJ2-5	CASSRTGDWETQYF	TGTGCCAGTAGTAGGACAGGCGATTGGGAGACCCAGTACTTC
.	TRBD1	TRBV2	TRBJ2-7	CASSEGGQGLHEQYF	TGTGCCAGCAGTGAAGGGGGACAGGGGCTCCACGAGCAGTACTTC
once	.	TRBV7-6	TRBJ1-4	CASSFRPGPVEKLFF	TGTGCCAGCAGCTTTCGGCCCGGGCCGGTTGAAAAACTGTTTTTT
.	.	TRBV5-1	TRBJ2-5	CASSYRVSGQETQYF	TGCGCCAGCAGCTACAGGGTATCAGGGCAAGAGACCCAGTACTTC
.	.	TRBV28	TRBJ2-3	CASSLFRSETDTQYF	TGTGCCAGCAGTTTATTCAGGAGCGAGACAGATACGCAGTATTTT
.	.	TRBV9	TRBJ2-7	CASSVGPGSSYEQYF	TGTGCCAGCAGCGTAGGGCCGGGGTCCTCCTACGAGCAGTACTTC
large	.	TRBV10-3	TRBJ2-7	CAIRTGLSSYEQYF	TGTGCCATCAGAACGGGACTCAGCTCCTACGAGCAGTACTTC
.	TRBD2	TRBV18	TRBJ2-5	CASSPGGRLAGRETQYF	TGTGCCAGCTCACCAGGAGGGCGACTAGCGGGTAGGGAGACCCAGTACTTC
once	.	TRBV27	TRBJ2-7	CASSSGDTPYEQYF	TGTGCCAGCAGTTCGGGGGACACACCCTACGAGCAGTACTTC
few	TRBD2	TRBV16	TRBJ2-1	CASSQSGGYNEQFF	TGTGCCAGCAGCCAATCGGGAGGGTACAATGAGCAGTTCTTC
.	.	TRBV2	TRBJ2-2	CASSHELAAAVENTGELFF	TGTGCCAGCAGCCACGAGCTCGCGGCCGCAGTGGAGAACACCGGGGAGCTGTTTTTT
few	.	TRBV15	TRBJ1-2	CATSREDGGETLF	TGTGCCACCAGCAGAGAAGACGGGGGCGAGACCCTCTTC
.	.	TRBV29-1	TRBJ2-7	CSVLLAGTYEQYF	TGCAGCGTTCTGCTAGCAGGCACCTACGAGCAGTACTTC
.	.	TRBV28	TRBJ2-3	CASSLRQPNTQYF	TGTGCCAGCAGCCTCAGACAGCCCAATACGCAGTATTTT
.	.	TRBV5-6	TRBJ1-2	CASSLGQGNYGYTF	TGTGCCAGCAGCTTGGGTCAGGGGAACTATGGCTACACCTTC
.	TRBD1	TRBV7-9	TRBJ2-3	CASSLVLGQASTDTQYF	TGTGCCAGCAGCCTCGTCCTAGGACAGGCTAGCACAGATACGCAGTATTTT
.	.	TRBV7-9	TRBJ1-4	CASSFEDGKLFF	TGTGCCAGCAGCTTCGAGGACGGAAAACTGTTTTTT
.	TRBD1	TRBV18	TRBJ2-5	CASSPVQGVQETQYF	TGTGCCAGCTCACCCGTCCAGGGGGTCCAAGAGACCCAGTACTTC
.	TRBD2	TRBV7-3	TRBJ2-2	CASSLRTSGVPSGELFF	TGTGCCAGCAGCCTCCGGACTAGCGGGGTGCCGTCCGGGGAGCTGTTTTTT
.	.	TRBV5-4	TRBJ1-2	CASSLAEAVYGYTF	TGTGCCAGCAGCTTGGCCGAGGCAGTCTATGGCTACACCTTC
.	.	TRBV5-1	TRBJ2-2	CASSATVQGGGELFF	TGCGCCAGTAGCGCTACCGTCCAGGGGGGCGGGGAGCTGTTTTTT
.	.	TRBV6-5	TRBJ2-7	CASSVRAGYEQYF	TGTGCCAGCAGCGTCAGGGCTGGCTACGAGCAGTACTTC
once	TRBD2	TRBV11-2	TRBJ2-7	CASSLVSGGPYEQYF	TGTGCCAGCAGCTTAGTTAGCGGGGGTCCCTACGAGCAGTACTTC